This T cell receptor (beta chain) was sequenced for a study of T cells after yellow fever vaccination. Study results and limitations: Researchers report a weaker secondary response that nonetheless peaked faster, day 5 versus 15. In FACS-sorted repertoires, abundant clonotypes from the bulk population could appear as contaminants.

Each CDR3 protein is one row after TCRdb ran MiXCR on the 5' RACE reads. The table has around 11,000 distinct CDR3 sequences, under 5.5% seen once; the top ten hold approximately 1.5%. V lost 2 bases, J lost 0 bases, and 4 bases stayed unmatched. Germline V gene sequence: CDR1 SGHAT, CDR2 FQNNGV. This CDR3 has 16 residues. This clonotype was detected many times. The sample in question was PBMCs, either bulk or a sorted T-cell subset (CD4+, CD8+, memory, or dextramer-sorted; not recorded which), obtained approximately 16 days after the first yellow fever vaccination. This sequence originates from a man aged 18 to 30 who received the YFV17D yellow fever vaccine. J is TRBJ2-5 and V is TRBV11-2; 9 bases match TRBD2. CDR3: CASSLRLAGYQETQYF. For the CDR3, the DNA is TGTGCCAGCAGCTTACGGCTAGCGGGGTACCAAGAGACCCAGTACTTC.